The 10 T cell receptor beta chains listed next were all sequenced from one sample in a study of T cells in Graves' hyperthyroidism and ophthalmopathy. RNA transcripts were the template for amplifying TCR beta CDR3 regions. Initially, a first-round RT-PCR of the TCR CDR3 employed the HTBI primer set. From the multiplex PCR reads, TCRdb called clonotypes with MiXCR, one entry per CDR3 protein. The sample has approximately 380,000 distinct CDR3 sequences; over 15% are singletons. The sequenced sample consisted of blood. The receptors stem from a woman between 18 and 29 years old with Graves' hyperthyroidism.

This clonotype was seen at least ten times. CDR3 nucleotides: TGTGCCAGCAGTGAAATCCGAGGGGATCAGCCCCAGCATTTT. Translated, it gives CASSEIRGDQPQHF. The J gene is TRBJ1-5, the V gene TRBV6-1; D possibly corresponds to TRBD1 (5 bases). Germline CDR1 and CDR2: MNHNS and SASEGT. CDR3 length equals 14 residues. V was clipped by 2 bases and J by 5 bases, with 10 bases between them.

This clonotype was picked up one time. This chain connects TRBV6-2 or TRBV6-3 to TRBJ1-1, with D maybe TRBD1 (5 bases). The CDR3 totals 14 residues. The V end was cut by 2 bases, the J end by 3 bases, with 10 bases between. Germline V CDR1 and CDR2: MNHEY, SVGEGT. CDR3 region: CASSYRQGDTEAFF. As DNA, the CDR3 is TGTGCCAGCAGTTACCGGCAGGGTGACACTGAAGCTTTCTTT.

This clonotype came up many times. The chain has TRBV20-1 and TRBJ1-1, with a tentative D call TRBD1 (6 bases). Germline assignment: CDR1 DFQATT and CDR2 SNEGSKA (reference sequence). Deletions cut 3 bases from V and 0 bases from J, with 11 bases between. CDR3 length: 14 amino acids. CDR3 residues: CSASRGAVNTEAFF. The CDR3 DNA follows: TGCAGTGCTAGTAGGGGGGCAGTGAACACTGAAGCTTTCTTT.

This clonotype has only a few counts. The V and J genes are TRBV4-3 and TRBJ2-2; 12 nucleotides agree with TRBD1. Germline lookup yields CDR1 LGHNA and CDR2 YSLEER. After removal of 4 bases from V and 4 bases from J, the junction contained 22 bases not matched to a gene. The CDR3 has 22 amino acids. As DNA, the CDR3 is TGCGCCAGCAGCCTCAAAAGCTCTCGGGACAGGGGGCCTCGGGGGAGCACCGGGGAGCTGTTTTTT. Translated, it gives CASSLKSSRDRGPRGSTGELFF.

J is TRBJ1-1 and V is TRBV7-2; D remains unclear. This CDR3 comprises 13 residues. The germline V and J ends were trimmed by 5 bases and 3 bases, with 10 bases remaining between them. In germline, CDR1 is SGHTA, CDR2 FQGNSA. CDR3 nucleotide sequence: TGTGCCAGCAGCCCAGGACGCCACACTGAAGCTTTCTTT. Protein sequence: CASSPGRHTEAFF.

This clonotype was seen repeatedly, ten times or more. The junction departs from germline at one end; a sequencing error may be responsible. This chain joins TRBV6-1 and TRBJ1-1; no reliable D call. Per the germline V gene, CDR1 is MNHNS and CDR2 is SASEGT. The CDR3 loop spans 13 amino acids. The DNA for the CDR3 is TGTGCCAACAGTGAAGCGGCGCAGACTGAAGCTTTCTTT. This gives the protein CANSEAAQTEAFF.

This clonotype was detected ten times or more. The J gene is TRBJ1-1, the V gene TRBV9; 7 positions agree with TRBD1. The CDR3 is 14 amino acids. Trimming took 7 bases from V and 1 from J; bases not matched to a gene: 7. Germline V gene sequence: CDR1 SGDLS, CDR2 YYNGEE. In DNA, the CDR3 is TGTGCCAGCGGGGGACAGCAGCGGAACACTGAAGCTTTCTTT. Protein product: CASGGQQRNTEAFF.

The chain recombines TRBV28 with TRBJ1-5, with TRBD1 identical over 11 bases. The V gene end was trimmed by 6 bases and the J gene end by 5 bases; junction bases not matched to a gene: 6. This CDR3 spans 15 amino acids. Germline CDR1 and CDR2: MDHEN and SYDVKM. The CDR3 region has the DNA TGTGCCAGCAGCCGGGACAGGGGGAGGGATCAGCCCCAGCATTTT. Its protein is CASSRDRGRDQPQHF.

This chain connects TRBV5-1 to TRBJ2-5; a possible D gene is TRBD2 (5 bases). CDR3 size: 17 residues. In germline, CDR1 is SGHRS, CDR2 YFSETQ. Between the trimmed V and J ends, which lost 0 bases and 5 bases, there was a span of 20 bases. The CDR3 region has the DNA TGCGCCAGCAGCTTGGAACGGACTGACTATTTGAAGGAGACCCAGTACTTC. This translates into CASSLERTDYLKETQYF.

This clonotype was observed many times. The chain employs TRBV6-1 and TRBJ1-3; no reliable D call. CDR1 and CDR2 from the germline V gene are MNHNS and SASEGT. The germline V and J ends were trimmed by 4 bases and 2 bases, with 12 bases remaining between them. The CDR3 is 15 amino acids. CDR3 nucleotide sequence: TGTGCCAGCAGTGGAAAACGACTACCTGGAAACACCATATATTTT. Its translation is CASSGKRLPGNTIYF.